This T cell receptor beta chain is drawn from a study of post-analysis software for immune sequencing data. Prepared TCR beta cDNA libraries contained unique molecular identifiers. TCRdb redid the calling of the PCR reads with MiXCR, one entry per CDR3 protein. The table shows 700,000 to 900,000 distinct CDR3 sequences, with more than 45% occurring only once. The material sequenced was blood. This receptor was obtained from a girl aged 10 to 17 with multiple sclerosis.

The CDR3 sequence: CAIGEDREDTQYF. The CDR3 DNA reads as TGTGCCATCGGCGAGGACAGGGAAGATACGCAGTATTTT. The V and J genes are TRBV10-3 and TRBJ2-3; TRBD1 matches at 8 bases. Germline assignment: CDR1 ENHRY and CDR2 SYGVKD. After removal of 8 bases from V and 5 bases from J, the junction contained 6 bases not matched to a gene. The CDR3 contains 13 residues.